This T cell receptor (beta chain) came from a study of T cells after yellow fever vaccination. Study-wide points: Within FACS-sorted repertoires, abundant clonotypes contaminating from the bulk population could be present. A faster peak, day 5 versus 15, was reached by the weaker secondary response.

Production of TCR cDNA was by 5'RACE template switching, which also added a universal primer site and UMIs. TCRdb independently ran MiXCR on the 5' RACE reads; one entry per CDR3 protein. The table includes 99,000 or so distinct CDR3 sequences, approximately 6.3% detected once. Looked up from germline, CDR1 is SQVTM and CDR2 is ANQGSEA. The CDR3 extends over 13 amino acids. The junction had 1 base not matched to a gene; V was cut back by 4 bases and J by 3 bases. This clonotype came up a few times. The antigen remains undetermined. The clonotype was recovered from a man aged 18 to 35 who received the YFV17D yellow fever vaccine. This specimen consisted of CD8+ T cells sorted from PBMCs, obtained 10 days after the yellow fever booster vaccination. This chain joins TRBV29-1 and TRBJ2-3; 10 bases line up with TRBD2. Written as DNA, the CDR3 is TGCAGCGTTGGGGGACTAGCGACAGATACGCAGTATTTT. Protein product: CSVGGLATDTQYF.